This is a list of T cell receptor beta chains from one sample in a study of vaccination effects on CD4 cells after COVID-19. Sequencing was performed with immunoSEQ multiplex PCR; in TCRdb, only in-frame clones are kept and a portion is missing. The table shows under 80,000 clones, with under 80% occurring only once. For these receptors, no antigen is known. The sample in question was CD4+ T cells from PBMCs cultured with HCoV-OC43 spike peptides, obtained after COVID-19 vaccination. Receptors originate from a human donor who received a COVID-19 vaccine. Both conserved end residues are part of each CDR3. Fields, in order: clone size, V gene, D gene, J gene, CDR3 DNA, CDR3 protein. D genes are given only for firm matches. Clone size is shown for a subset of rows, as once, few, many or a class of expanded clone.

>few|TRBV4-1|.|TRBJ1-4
TGCGCCAGCAGCCCCAATGGGAGGTCGGGCGAAAAACTGTTTTTT
CASSPNGRSGEKLFF
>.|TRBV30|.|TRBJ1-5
TGTGCCTGGACACCCACAGGGAGGAGTAGTCAGCCCCAGCATTTT
CAWTPTGRSSQPQHF
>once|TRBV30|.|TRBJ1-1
TGTGCCTGGAGGTGGGAATTGGTAGCTTTCTTT
CAWRWELVAFF
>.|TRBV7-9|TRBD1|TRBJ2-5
TGTGCCAGCAGCTCCACCCGGGACAGGGACCAAGAGACCCAGTACTTC
CASSSTRDRDQETQYF
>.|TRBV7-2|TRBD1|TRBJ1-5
TGTGCCAGCAGCCCCCGGACAGGGAGCAATCAGCCCCAGCATTTT
CASSPRTGSNQPQHF
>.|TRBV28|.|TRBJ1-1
TGTGCCAGCCGGGGGAACACTGAAGCTTTCTTT
CASRGNTEAFF
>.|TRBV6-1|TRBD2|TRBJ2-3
TGTGCCAGCAGTGAAGGACTAGCAAGAGATACGCAGTATTTT
CASSEGLARDTQYF
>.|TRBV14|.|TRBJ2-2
TGTGCCAGCAGCCCACACCTTACTTACACCGGGGAGCTGTTTTTT
CASSPHLTYTGELFF
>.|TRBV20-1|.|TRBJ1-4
TGCAGTGCTAGAGATCATGAAAAACTGTTTTTT
CSARDHEKLFF
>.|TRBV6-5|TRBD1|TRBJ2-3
TGTGCCAGCAGTCCAAGGACAGGCTTCACAGATACGCAGTATTTT
CASSPRTGFTDTQYF
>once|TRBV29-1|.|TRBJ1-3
TGCAGCGTTGGAGGGGACTCTGGAAACACCATATATTTT
CSVGGDSGNTIYF
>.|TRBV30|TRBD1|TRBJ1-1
TGTGCCTGGAGCCCGGACAGGCGCACTGAAGCTTTCTTT
CAWSPDRRTEAFF
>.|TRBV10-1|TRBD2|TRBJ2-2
TGCGCCAGCAGTTCGGGACTAGCGGGGCTCAGGGAGCTGTTTTTT
CASSSGLAGLRELFF
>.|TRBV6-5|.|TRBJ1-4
TGTGCCTTATCGGCAACTAATGAAAAACTGTTTTTT
CALSATNEKLFF
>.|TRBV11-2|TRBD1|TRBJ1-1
TGTGCCAGCAGCTTGACAGGGGGCTCAGTCACTGAAGCTTTCTTT
CASSLTGGSVTEAFF
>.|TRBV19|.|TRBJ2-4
TGTGCCAGTAGTATGACAGGCTCTCTCAAAAACATTCAGTACTTC
CASSMTGSLKNIQYF
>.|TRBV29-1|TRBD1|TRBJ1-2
TGCAGCGTTGAAGGAGGGACAGGGGATGGCTACACCTTC
CSVEGGTGDGYTF
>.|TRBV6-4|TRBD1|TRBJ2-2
TGTGCCAGCAGCAAACAGGGGGCCACCGGGGAGCTGTTTTTT
CASSKQGATGELFF
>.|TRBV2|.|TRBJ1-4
TGTGCCAGCAGTGCGGTCACAACTAATGAAAAACTGTTTTTT
CASSAVTTNEKLFF
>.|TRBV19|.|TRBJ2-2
TGTGCCAGTAGTATAGACCGGACTACCGGGGAGCTGTTTTTT
CASSIDRTTGELFF
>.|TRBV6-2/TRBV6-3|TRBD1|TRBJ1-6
TGTGCCAGCAGTGACGACAGGGCTTCGGCACCCCTCCACTTT
CASSDDRASAPLHF
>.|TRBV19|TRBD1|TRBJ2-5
TGTGCCAGTAGCACCGGTAGGACAGGGGGCTTGGAGACCCAGTACTTC
CASSTGRTGGLETQYF
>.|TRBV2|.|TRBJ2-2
TGTGCCAGCAGCCGATCCCCAGCGAACACCGGGGAGCTGTTTTTT
CASSRSPANTGELFF
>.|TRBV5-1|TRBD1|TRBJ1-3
TGCGCCAGCAGCTTCAACCGGGACAGGATCGGAAACACCATATATTTT
CASSFNRDRIGNTIYF
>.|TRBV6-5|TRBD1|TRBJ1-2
TGTGCCAGCGTGGCCCCGACCGGACAGGGCCATGGCTACACCTTC
CASVAPTGQGHGYTF
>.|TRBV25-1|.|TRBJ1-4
TGTGCCAGCAGCGAGGTGGGGAGTAATGAAAAACTGTTTTTT
CASSEVGSNEKLFF
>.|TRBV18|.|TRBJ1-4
TGTGCCAGCTCTCTGGCTGAGGAAAAACTGTTTTTT
CASSLAEEKLFF
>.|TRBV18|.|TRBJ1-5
TGTGCCAGCTCACCGACATCAGATTTAGCATATCAGCCCCAGCATTTT
CASSPTSDLAYQPQHF
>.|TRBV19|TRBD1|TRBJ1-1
TGTGCCAGTAGTATAGGGGGGACAGGCACTGAAGCTTTCTTT
CASSIGGTGTEAFF
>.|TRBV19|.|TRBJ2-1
TGTGCCAGTAGTCCCCAGGGACTCCGGCGCTACAATGAGCAGTTCTTC
CASSPQGLRRYNEQFF
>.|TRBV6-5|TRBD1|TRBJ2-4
TGTGCCAGCAAGCGAGGGGGCTTGGCCAAAAACATTCAGTACTTC
CASKRGGLAKNIQYF
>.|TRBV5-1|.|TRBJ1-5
TGCGCCAGCAGCTTGGAGGGGGGCCAGCCCCAGCATTTT
CASSLEGGQPQHF
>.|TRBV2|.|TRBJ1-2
TGTGCCAGCAGTGAAACAGGTGGCAAAGACTTAACCTTC
CASSETGGKDLTF
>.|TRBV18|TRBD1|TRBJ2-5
TGTGCCAGCTCACCGACAGGGGGCTTAAAAGAGACCCAGTACTTC
CASSPTGGLKETQYF
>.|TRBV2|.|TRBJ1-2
TGTGCCAGCCGCACTGCAGGACTGTACTATGGCTACACCTTC
CASRTAGLYYGYTF
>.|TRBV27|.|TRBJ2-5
TGTGCCAGCCGGTCGGGACGTCGAGAGACCCAGTACTTC
CASRSGRRETQYF
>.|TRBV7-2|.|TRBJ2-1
TGTGCCAGCAGCTTAAACCGCATCGCCCGGGTAGAAAATGAGCAGTTCTTC
CASSLNRIARVENEQFF
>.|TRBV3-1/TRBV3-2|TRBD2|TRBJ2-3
TGTGCCAGCAGCCCCCGCTTAGCGGGGGGGCTGGATACGCAGTATTTT
CASSPRLAGGLDTQYF
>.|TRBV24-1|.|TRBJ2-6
TGTGCCACCAGTGACCCCCCCGGGGCCAACGTCCTGACTTTC
CATSDPPGANVLTF
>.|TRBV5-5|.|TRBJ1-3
TGTGCCAGCAGCTTCGTAACAGGTCCCTCTGGAAACACCATATATTTT
CASSFVTGPSGNTIYF
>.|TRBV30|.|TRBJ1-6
TGTGCCTGGAGTGTGGGGAATTATAATTCACCCCTCCACTTT
CAWSVGNYNSPLHF
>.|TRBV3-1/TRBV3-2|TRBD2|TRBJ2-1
TGTGCCAGCAGCCCGACAAATCGGGGGGTAGCGGGGGGTTACGAGCAGTTCTTC
CASSPTNRGVAGGYEQFF
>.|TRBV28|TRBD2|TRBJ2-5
TGTGCCAGCAGTTTACCGGGACTAGCGGGGAGGAAACAAGAGACCCAGTACTTC
CASSLPGLAGRKQETQYF
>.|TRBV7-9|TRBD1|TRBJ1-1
TGTGCCAGCAGCTTAGGGGGTTACGGACAGGGCGGCAGGAACACTGAAGCTTTCTTT
CASSLGGYGQGGRNTEAFF
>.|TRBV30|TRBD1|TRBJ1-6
TGTGCCTACCAGACAGGGGGCGGTAATTCACCCCTCCACTTT
CAYQTGGGNSPLHF
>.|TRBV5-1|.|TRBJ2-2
TGCGCCACCCGAGGAGGGGGGGAAGTAGTGTCCACCGGGGAGCTGTTTTTT
CATRGGGEVVSTGELFF
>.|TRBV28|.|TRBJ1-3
TGTGCCAGCAGTTTCCTGTTATCTGGAAACACCATATATTTT
CASSFLLSGNTIYF
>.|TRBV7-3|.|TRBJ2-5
TGTGCCAGCAGCCCATCGGATCTAGAGACCCAGTACTTC
CASSPSDLETQYF
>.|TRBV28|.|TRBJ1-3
TGTGCCAGCAGCCTTACTACTTCCTCTGGAAACACCATATATTTT
CASSLTTSSGNTIYF